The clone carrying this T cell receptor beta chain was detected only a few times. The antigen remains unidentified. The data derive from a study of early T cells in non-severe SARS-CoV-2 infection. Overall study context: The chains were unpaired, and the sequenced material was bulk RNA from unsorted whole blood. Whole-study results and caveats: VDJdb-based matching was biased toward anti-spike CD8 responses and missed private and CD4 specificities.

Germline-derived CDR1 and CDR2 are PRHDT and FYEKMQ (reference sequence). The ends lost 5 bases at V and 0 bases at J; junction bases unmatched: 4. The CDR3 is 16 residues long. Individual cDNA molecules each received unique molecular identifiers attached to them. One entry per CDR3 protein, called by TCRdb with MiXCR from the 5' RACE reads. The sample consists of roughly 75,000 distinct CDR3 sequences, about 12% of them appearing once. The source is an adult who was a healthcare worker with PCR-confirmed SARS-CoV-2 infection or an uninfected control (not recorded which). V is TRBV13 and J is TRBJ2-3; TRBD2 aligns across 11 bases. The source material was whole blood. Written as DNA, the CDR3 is TGTGCCAGCAGCATCCGGACTAGCGGGAGCACAGATACGCAGTATTTT. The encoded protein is CASSIRTSGSTDTQYF.